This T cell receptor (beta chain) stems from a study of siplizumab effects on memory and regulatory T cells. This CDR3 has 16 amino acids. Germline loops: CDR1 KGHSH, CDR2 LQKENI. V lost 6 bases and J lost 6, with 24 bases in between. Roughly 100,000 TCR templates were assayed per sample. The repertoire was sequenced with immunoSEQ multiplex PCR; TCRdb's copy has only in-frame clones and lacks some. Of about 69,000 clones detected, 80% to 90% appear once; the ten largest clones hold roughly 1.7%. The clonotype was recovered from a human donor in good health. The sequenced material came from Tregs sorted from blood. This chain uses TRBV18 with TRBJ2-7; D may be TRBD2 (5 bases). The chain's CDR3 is CASSNGAALGMREQYF. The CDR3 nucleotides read TGTGCCAGCTCGAACGGCGCCGCACTAGGAATGCGCGAGCAGTACTTC.